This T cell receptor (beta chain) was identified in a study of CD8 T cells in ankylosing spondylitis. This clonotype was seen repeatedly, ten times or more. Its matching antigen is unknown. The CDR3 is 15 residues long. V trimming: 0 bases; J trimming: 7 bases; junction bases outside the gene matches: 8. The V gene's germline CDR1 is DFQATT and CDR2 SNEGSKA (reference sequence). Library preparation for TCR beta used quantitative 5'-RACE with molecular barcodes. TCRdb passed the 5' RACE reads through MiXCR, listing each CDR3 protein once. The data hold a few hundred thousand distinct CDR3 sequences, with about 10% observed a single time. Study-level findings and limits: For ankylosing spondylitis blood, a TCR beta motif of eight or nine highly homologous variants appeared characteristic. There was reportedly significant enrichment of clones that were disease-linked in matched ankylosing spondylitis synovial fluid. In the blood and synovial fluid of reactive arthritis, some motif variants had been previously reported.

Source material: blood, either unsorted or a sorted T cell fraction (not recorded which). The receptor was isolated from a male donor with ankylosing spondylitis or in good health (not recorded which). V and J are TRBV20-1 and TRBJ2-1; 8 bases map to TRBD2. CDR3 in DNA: TGCAGTGCTAGAGATAGGGTAGCGGGGCGAAATGAGCAGTTCTTC. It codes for CSARDRVAGRNEQFF.